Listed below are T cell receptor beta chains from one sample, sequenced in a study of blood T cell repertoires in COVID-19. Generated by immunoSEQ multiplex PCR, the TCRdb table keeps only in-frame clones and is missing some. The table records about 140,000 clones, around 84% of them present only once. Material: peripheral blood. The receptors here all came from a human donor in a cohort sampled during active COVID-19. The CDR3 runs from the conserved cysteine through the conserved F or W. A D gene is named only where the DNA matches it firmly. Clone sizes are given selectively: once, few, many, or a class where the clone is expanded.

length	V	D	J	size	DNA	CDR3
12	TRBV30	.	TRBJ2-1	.	TGTGCCTGGAGTGTAGCAGGGTTTGAGCAGTTCTTC	CAWSVAGFEQFF
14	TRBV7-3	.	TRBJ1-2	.	TGTGCCAGCAGCCAAGGATCAGGGAACTATGGCTACACCTTC	CASSQGSGNYGYTF
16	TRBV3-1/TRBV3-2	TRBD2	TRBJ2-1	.	TGTGCCAGCAAGACAGGAGGACTAGCAGTACAAAATGAGCAGTTCTTC	CASKTGGLAVQNEQFF
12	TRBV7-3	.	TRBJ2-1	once	TGTGCCAGCAGTCATAGGGCGGGGGAGCAGTTCTTC	CASSHRAGEQFF
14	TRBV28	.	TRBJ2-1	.	TGTGCCAGCAATAAACCCAGCTCCTACAATGAGCAGTTCTTC	CASNKPSSYNEQFF
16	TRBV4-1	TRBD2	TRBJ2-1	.	TGCGCCAGCAGCCAAATAGCGGGAGGGCCGCGGAATGAGCAGTTCTTC	CASSQIAGGPRNEQFF
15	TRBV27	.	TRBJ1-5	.	TGTGCCAGCAGTCCAGGGGTCTCTACCAATCAGCCCCAGCATTTT	CASSPGVSTNQPQHF
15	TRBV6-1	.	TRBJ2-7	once	TGTGCCAGCAGTGAAGCAGAGGGTAGAACCTACGAGCAGTACTTC	CASSEAEGRTYEQYF
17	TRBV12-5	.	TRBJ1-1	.	TGTGCTAGTGGTTTGGTACTTTCGCGACAGATGAACACTGAAGCTTTCTTT	CASGLVLSRQMNTEAFF
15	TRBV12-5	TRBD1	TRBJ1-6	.	TGTGCTAGTACACTAATCACAGGGGGCTCTTCACCCCTCCACTTT	CASTLITGGSSPLHF
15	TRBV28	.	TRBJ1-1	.	TGTGCCAGCAGTGGGAGTCAGATCGCGGGCACTGAAGCTTTCTTT	CASSGSQIAGTEAFF
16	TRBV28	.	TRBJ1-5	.	TGTGCCAGCAGTTTGAGCCCTGGACTCTACAATCAGCCCCAGCATTTT	CASSLSPGLYNQPQHF
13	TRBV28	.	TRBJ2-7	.	TGTGCCAGCAGTCTCTACAGTTCCTACGAGCAGTACTTC	CASSLYSSYEQYF
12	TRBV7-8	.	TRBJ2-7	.	TGTGCCAGCAGCGCCAGCTCCTACGAGCAGTACTTC	CASSASSYEQYF
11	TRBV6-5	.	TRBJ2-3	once	TGTGCCAGCAGTCAGGGCGATACGCAGTATTTT	CASSQGDTQYF
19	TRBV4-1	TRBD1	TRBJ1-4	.	TGCGCCAGCAGCCAAGCCCTGGACAGGGGAGGTGCAACTAATGAAAAACTGTTTTTT	CASSQALDRGGATNEKLFF
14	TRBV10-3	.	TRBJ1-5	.	TGTGCCACGCGACAGCAACCTAGCAATCAGCCCCAGCATTTT	CATRQQPSNQPQHF
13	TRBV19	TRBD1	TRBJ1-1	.	TGTGCCAGTAGCCACGGGACAGGCTTTGAAGCTTTCTTT	CASSHGTGFEAFF
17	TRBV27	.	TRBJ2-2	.	TGTGCCAGCAGTTTCCTCCTAGGGCAGGGGAACACCGGGGAGCTGTTTTTT	CASSFLLGQGNTGELFF
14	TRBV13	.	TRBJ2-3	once	TGTGCCAGCAGCTTATCGCGGGTCACAGATACGCAGTATTTT	CASSLSRVTDTQYF
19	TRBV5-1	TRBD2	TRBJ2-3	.	TGCGCCAGCAGCTTGTACGCTAGCGGGGGGGACGTCCGGACAGATACGCAGTATTTT	CASSLYASGGDVRTDTQYF
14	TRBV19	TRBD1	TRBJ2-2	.	TGTGCCAGTATGAGGACAGGGGACACCGGGGAGCTGTTTTTT	CASMRTGDTGELFF
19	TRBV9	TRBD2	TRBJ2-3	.	TGTGCCAGCAGCGAACCCGGGACTAGCGGGGGGCCAAGCACAGATACGCAGTATTTT	CASSEPGTSGGPSTDTQYF
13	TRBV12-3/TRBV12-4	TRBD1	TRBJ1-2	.	TGTGCCAGCAGACGCGGACAGGGGGAAGGCTACACCTTC	CASRRGQGEGYTF
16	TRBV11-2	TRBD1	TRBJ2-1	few	TGTGCCAGCAGTTATGGACAGGGAAGATCCTACAATGAGCAGTTCTTC	CASSYGQGRSYNEQFF
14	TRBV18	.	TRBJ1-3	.	TGTGCCAGCTCACCAGGGCAGAACGGAAACACCATATATTTT	CASSPGQNGNTIYF
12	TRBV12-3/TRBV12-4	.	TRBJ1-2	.	TGTGCCAGCAGTTTAGACGGGGATGGCTACACCTTC	CASSLDGDGYTF
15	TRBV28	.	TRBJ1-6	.	TGTGCCAGCAACCCCGCTAGCTCCTATAATTCACCCCTCCACTTT	CASNPASSYNSPLHF
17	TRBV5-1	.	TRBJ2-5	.	TGCGCCAGCAGCTTGGGCCTTGGCCGGGTCGCGAGGGAGACCCAGTACTTC	CASSLGLGRVARETQYF
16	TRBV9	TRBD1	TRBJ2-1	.	TGTGCCAGCAGCGCCAGGGGGGACAGGAGTAACAATGAGCAGTTCTTC	CASSARGDRSNNEQFF
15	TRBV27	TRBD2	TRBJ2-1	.	TGTGCCAGCAGTTTATCCCTAGCGGGAGTCAATGAGCAGTTCTTC	CASSLSLAGVNEQFF
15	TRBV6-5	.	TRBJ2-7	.	TGTGCCAGCAGTCGCGGCGGGGTGAGCTCCTACGAGCAGTACTTC	CASSRGGVSSYEQYF
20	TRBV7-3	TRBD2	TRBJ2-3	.	TGTGCCAGCAGCTTATCTAGCGGGAGCTCTCGCAACACAGATATCGGAACGCAGTATTTT	CASSLSSGSSRNTDIGTQYF
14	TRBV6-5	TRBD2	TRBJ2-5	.	TGTGCCAGCAGGGGAGCGGGAGGAGGTGAGACCCAGTACTTC	CASRGAGGGETQYF
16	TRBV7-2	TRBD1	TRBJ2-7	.	TGTGCCAGCAGCGTAGACGGGACAGGGGGCTCCTACGAGCAGTACTTC	CASSVDGTGGSYEQYF
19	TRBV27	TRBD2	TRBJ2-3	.	TGTGCCAGCAGTTTAGTCCCCCGGGAGGGGCATTTAAGCACAGATACGCAGTATTTT	CASSLVPREGHLSTDTQYF
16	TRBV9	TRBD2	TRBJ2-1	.	TGTGCCAGCAGCGTAGAACCGGGAGGGCCTCCCAATGAGCAGTTCTTC	CASSVEPGGPPNEQFF
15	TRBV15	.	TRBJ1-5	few	TGTGCCACCAGCAGAGCAGGGACTGGCAATCAGCCCCAGCATTTT	CATSRAGTGNQPQHF
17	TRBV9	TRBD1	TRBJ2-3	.	TGTGCCAGCAGCGTAGGGTCAGGGGGTTTTGTCACAGATACGCAGTATTTT	CASSVGSGGFVTDTQYF
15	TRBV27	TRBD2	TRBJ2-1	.	TGTGCCAGCAGTTTGCGGGGGGCTACCTACAATGAGCAGTTCTTC	CASSLRGATYNEQFF
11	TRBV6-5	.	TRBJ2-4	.	TGTGCCAGCGGCGGAGAAAACATTCAGTACTTC	CASGGENIQYF
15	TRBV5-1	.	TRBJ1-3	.	TGCGCCAGCAGGCTGGACAATTTCTCCGGAAACACCATATATTTT	CASRLDNFSGNTIYF
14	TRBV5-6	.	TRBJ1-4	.	TGTGCCAGCAGCTTGGGTCCCCTAATAGAAAAACTGTTTTTT	CASSLGPLIEKLFF
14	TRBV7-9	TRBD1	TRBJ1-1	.	TGTGCCAGCAGCTTAGACAGGGGAAGCTCTGAAGCTTTCTTT	CASSLDRGSSEAFF
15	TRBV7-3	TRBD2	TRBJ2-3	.	TGTGCCAGCAGCCTGACTAGCGGGAACACAGATACGCAGTATTTT	CASSLTSGNTDTQYF
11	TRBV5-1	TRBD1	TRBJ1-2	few	TGCGCCAGCAGCCCCGGACAGGGGTTGAATTTC	CASSPGQGLNF
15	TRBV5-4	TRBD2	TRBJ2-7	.	TGTGCCAGCAGCCTCCGACTAGCGGGGACCTACGAGCAGTACTTC	CASSLRLAGTYEQYF
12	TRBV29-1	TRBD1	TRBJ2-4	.	TGCAGCGTTGAACAGGGGGCGGACATTCAGTACTTC	CSVEQGADIQYF
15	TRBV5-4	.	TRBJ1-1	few	TGTGCCAGCAGCGACCGGGACACGTTTAACACTGAAGCTTTCTTT	CASSDRDTFNTEAFF
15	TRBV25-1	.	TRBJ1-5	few	TGTGCCAGCCGAAAAGGGGGAGGGAGCAATCAGCCCCAGCATTTT	CASRKGGGSNQPQHF
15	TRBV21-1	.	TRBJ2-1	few	TGTGCCAGAAGCAGCGGTTGCCCCTCCCTGTGGGAGCAGTTCTTC	CARSSGCPSLWEQFF
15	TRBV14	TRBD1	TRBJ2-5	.	TGTGCCAGCAGCCCGGGACAGGGGGCATGGGAGACCCAGTACTTC	CASSPGQGAWETQYF
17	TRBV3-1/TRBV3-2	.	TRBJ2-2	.	TGTGCCAGCAGCCCGGAGAAGGACAGCGCAGGTACCGGGGAGCTGTTTTTT	CASSPEKDSAGTGELFF
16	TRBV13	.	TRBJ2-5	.	TGTGCCAGCAGCCACGTCGGTCGGGTACGGCAAGAGACCCAGTACTTC	CASSHVGRVRQETQYF
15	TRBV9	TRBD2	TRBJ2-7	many	TGTGCCAGCAGCGTACAGGGACTAGTGTTTGATCGGCAGTACTTC	CASSVQGLVFDRQYF
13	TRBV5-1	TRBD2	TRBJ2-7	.	TGCGCCAGCAGCTTGGAGCGGGGCGACGAGCAGTACTTC	CASSLERGDEQYF